This TCR beta chain was recorded in a study of control samples from healthy donors and cancer patients. The repertoire was sequenced with immunoSEQ multiplex PCR; TCRdb's copy has only in-frame clones and lacks some. The sample holds about 86,000 clones, 85% to 90% seen once. CDR3 length: 13 amino acids. Trimming removed 8 bases from V and 0 bases from J, with 10 bases in between. Germline-derived CDR1 and CDR2 are WSHSY and SAAADI. The material sequenced was PBMCs. The rearrangement joins TRBV10-2 to TRBJ1-1; unclear D gene. The receptor was isolated from a woman aged 50 to 60 with colorectal cancer. DNA for the CDR3: TGCGCCAGCGGGGTCTATCTGAACACTGAAGCTTTCTTT. Amino acid sequence: CASGVYLNTEAFF.